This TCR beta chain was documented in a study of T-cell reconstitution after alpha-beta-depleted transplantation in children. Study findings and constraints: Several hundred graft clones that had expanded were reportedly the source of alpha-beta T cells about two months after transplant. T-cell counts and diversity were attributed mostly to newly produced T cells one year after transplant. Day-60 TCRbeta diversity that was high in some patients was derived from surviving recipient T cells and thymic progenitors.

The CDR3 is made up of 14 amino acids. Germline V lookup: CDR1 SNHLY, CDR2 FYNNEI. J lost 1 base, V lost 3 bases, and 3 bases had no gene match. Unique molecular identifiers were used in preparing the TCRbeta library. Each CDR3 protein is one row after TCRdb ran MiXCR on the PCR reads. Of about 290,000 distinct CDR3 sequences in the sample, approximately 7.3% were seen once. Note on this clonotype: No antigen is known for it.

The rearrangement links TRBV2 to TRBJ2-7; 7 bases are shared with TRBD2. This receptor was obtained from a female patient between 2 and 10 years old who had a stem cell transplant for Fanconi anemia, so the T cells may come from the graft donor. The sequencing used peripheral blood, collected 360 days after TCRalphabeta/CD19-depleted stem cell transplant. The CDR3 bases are TGTGCCAGCAGTGACTGGACTAGTTCCTACGAGCAGTACTTC. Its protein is CASSDWTSSYEQYF. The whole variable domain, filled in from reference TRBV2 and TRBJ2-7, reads EPEVTQTPSHQVTQMGQEVILRCVPISNHLYFYWYRQILGQKVEFLVSFYNNEISEKSEIFDDQFSVERPDGSNFTLKIRSTKLEDSAMYFCASSDWTSSYEQYFGPGTRLTVT.